This is a list of T cell receptor beta chains from one sample in a study of shared clonotypes between healthy human individuals. TCRdb's copy holds only in-frame clones and misses some; the assay was immunoSEQ multiplex PCR. The repertoire includes around 700,000 clones, around 72% of them detected once, and approximately 1.8% sits in the top ten. Sequencing was performed on memory CD4+ T cells sorted from blood. These receptors all stem from a woman in her twenties or thirties in good health. The CDR3 runs from the conserved cysteine through the conserved F or W. A D gene is named only where the DNA matches it firmly. Size values are once, few and many counts, or a class for expanded clones, and some rows have none.

clone_size	v_call	j_call	d_call	cdr3_aa	cdr3_nt
many	TRBV5-1	TRBJ1-2	-	CASSFRGLGYTF	TGCGCCAGCAGCTTCAGAGGTCTCGGCTACACCTTC
-	TRBV2	TRBJ1-4	-	CASSDRYEKLFF	TGTGCCAGCAGTGACCGTTATGAAAAACTGTTTTTT
few	TRBV6-1	TRBJ2-7	TRBD2	CASNPGLAGVGEQYF	TGTGCCAGCAACCCCGGGCTAGCGGGAGTGGGCGAGCAGTACTTC
-	TRBV15	TRBJ1-1	-	CATSRPRMNTEAFF	TGTGCCACCAGCAGACCCAGGATGAACACTGAAGCTTTCTTT
-	TRBV5-1	TRBJ1-3	-	CASSPGVLGNTIYF	TGCGCCAGCAGCCCAGGGGTTTTGGGAAACACCATATATTTT
-	TRBV5-8	TRBJ1-5	-	CASSPSGDQPQHF	TGTGCCAGCAGCCCGTCCGGGGATCAGCCCCAGCATTTT
-	TRBV2	TRBJ2-3	-	CASSSSPDTQYF	TGTGCCAGCTCTTCCAGCCCAGATACGCAGTATTTT
-	TRBV11-2	TRBJ2-5	-	CASSLQLTEQYF	TGTGCCAGCAGCTTACAGCTAACGGAGCAGTACTTC
-	TRBV27	TRBJ1-5	TRBD1	CASSQGQENQPQHF	TGTGCCAGCAGTCAAGGACAGGAGAATCAGCCCCAGCATTTT
once	TRBV11-2	TRBJ2-7	TRBD2	CASRWTSGNAEQYF	TGTGCCAGCAGATGGACTAGCGGGAACGCCGAGCAGTACTTC
-	TRBV6-1	TRBJ1-1	-	CASSESLANTEAFF	TGTGCCAGCAGTGAGTCGCTCGCGAACACTGAAGCTTTCTTT
-	TRBV5-4	TRBJ2-5	-	CASSLRTGETQYF	TGTGCCAGCAGCTTGAGGACGGGAGAGACCCAGTACTTC
-	TRBV19	TRBJ1-5	TRBD1	CASSTTGDGQPQHF	TGTGCCAGTAGTACGACAGGGGACGGGCAGCCCCAGCATTTT
few	TRBV9	TRBJ2-5	-	CASSPEGEVSQETQYF	TGTGCCAGCAGCCCGGAGGGGGAGGTGAGCCAAGAGACCCAGTACTTC
few	TRBV5-1	TRBJ2-3	-	CASSLGLHGTDTQYF	TGCGCCAGCAGCTTGGGACTCCATGGCACAGATACGCAGTATTTT
-	TRBV21-1	TRBJ1-3	-	CASSLWSRSGNTIYF	TGTGCCAGCAGTTTATGGTCCCGCTCTGGAAACACCATATATTTT
-	TRBV5-4	TRBJ1-1	-	CASSLGADSTAEAFF	TGTGCCAGCAGCTTGGGGGCCGACAGTACCGCTGAAGCTTTCTTT
-	TRBV19	TRBJ2-1	-	CASSKTWTYNEQFF	TGTGCCAGTAGTAAGACTTGGACCTACAATGAGCAGTTCTTC
-	TRBV5-4	TRBJ2-1	TRBD2	CASSYGGTSAHNEQFF	TGTGCCAGCAGCTACGGGGGGACTAGCGCCCACAATGAGCAGTTCTTC
-	TRBV6-1	TRBJ2-2	TRBD2	CAIVGLAGNTGELFF	TGTGCCATAGTCGGACTAGCGGGGAACACCGGGGAGCTGTTTTTT
-	TRBV7-2	TRBJ2-5	-	CASSLTRGRMVTQYF	TGTGCCAGCAGCTTGACGCGGGGGCGGATGGTGACCCAGTACTTC
-	TRBV29-1	TRBJ1-2	-	CSVSSPSFNYGYTF	TGCAGCGTTAGCTCCCCCTCATTTAACTATGGCTACACCTTC
-	TRBV7-2	TRBJ1-5	-	CASSTWPAIGKPQHF	TGTGCCAGCAGCACCTGGCCAGCGATAGGGAAGCCCCAGCATTTT
-	TRBV11-2	TRBJ2-1	TRBD2	CASSPTGGHNEQFF	TGTGCCAGCAGCCCAACGGGAGGCCACAATGAGCAGTTCTTC
-	TRBV5-1	TRBJ2-7	-	CASSPLDRTYEQYF	TGCGCCAGCAGCCCGTTAGACAGGACCTACGAGCAGTACTTC
-	TRBV2	TRBJ1-2	TRBD1	CASSSDREYGYTF	TGTGCCAGCAGTTCCGACAGGGAATATGGCTACACCTTC
-	TRBV19	TRBJ2-2	TRBD2	CASNKLPGLAGSGELFF	TGTGCCAGTAACAAATTACCGGGACTAGCTGGCTCCGGGGAGCTGTTTTTT
-	TRBV11-2	TRBJ1-3	TRBD1	CASSPSGQGRNTIYF	TGTGCCAGCAGCCCCTCGGGACAGGGTAGAAACACCATATATTTT
few	TRBV5-4	TRBJ1-4	TRBD1	CASSYGTGDEKLFF	TGTGCCAGCAGCTACGGGACAGGGGATGAAAAACTGTTTTTT
-	TRBV18	TRBJ2-2	TRBD1	CASSPPTGLLHGELFF	TGTGCCAGCTCACCACCGACAGGGCTATTGCACGGGGAGCTGTTTTTT
-	TRBV15	TRBJ2-1	TRBD2	CATSRGISGRYNEQFF	TGTGCCACCAGCAGAGGGATTAGCGGGAGGTACAATGAGCAGTTCTTC
-	TRBV19	TRBJ2-1	TRBD1	CASSTRNRGRWDNEQFF	TGTGCCAGTAGTACCAGAAACAGGGGCCGATGGGACAATGAGCAGTTCTTC
few	TRBV7-6	TRBJ2-7	TRBD1	CASSTGDEQYF	TGTGCCAGCAGCACAGGGGACGAGCAGTACTTC
-	TRBV7-2	TRBJ1-5	TRBD1	CASSRRTGTGYQPQHF	TGTGCCAGCAGCCGACGGACGGGGACAGGATATCAGCCCCAGCATTTT
few	TRBV28	TRBJ2-2	-	CASDGGRTGELFF	TGTGCCAGTGATGGGGGGAGGACCGGGGAGCTGTTTTTT
few	TRBV7-3	TRBJ2-3	-	CASSLSGLQGDTQYF	TGTGCCAGCAGCTTATCGGGGCTCCAGGGGGATACGCAGTATTTT